This T cell receptor (beta chain) was documented in a study of early T cells in non-severe SARS-CoV-2 infection. Study-level background: RNA in bulk from unsorted whole blood was sequenced, and chains were unpaired. Study results and caveats: There was a bias toward anti-spike CD8 responses in VDJdb matching, which missed private and CD4 specificities.

Individual cDNA molecules each received unique molecular identifiers attached to them. Each CDR3 protein is one row after TCRdb ran MiXCR on the 5' RACE reads. The data hold tens of thousands of distinct CDR3 sequences, with 3.9% observed a single time. The table lists this clonotype with many counts. Its antigen is unknown. The CDR3 spans 12 residues. V was pared by 0 bases and J by 9 bases, with 9 bases between. CDR1 is DFQATT and CDR2 is SNEGSKA in the germline V gene (reference sequence). Sequencing used whole blood. The sequence came from an adult who was a healthcare worker with PCR-confirmed SARS-CoV-2 infection or an uninfected control (not recorded which). V usage is TRBV20-1 and J usage is TRBJ2-1; D call uncertain. The CDR3 coding sequence is TGCAGTGCTAGAGATCGCGCTCGTGAGCAGTTCTTC. Encoded protein: CSARDRAREQFF.